A single sample is the source of the 11 T cell receptor beta chains below, sequenced in a study of shared clonotypes between healthy human individuals. The assay was immunoSEQ multiplex PCR, and TCRdb's table has in-frame clones only and misses some. The sample lists some 2,000,000 clones, around 95% occurring once. Source material: naive CD4+ T cells sorted from blood. The sample's subset: CD45RA+ positively selected. All receptors come from a man aged 18 to 29 in good health.

This chain's CDR3 is CAISESVGGGDGEQYF. CDR3 sequence (DNA): TGTGCCATCAGTGAGTCGGTGGGGGGAGGGGATGGCGAGCAGTACTTC. This chain links TRBV10-3 with TRBJ2-7; 7 bases map to TRBD2. The V gene's germline CDR1 is ENHRY and CDR2 SYGVKD. There are 16 residues in the CDR3. V trimming: 0 bases; J trimming: 6 bases; junction bases outside the gene matches: 11.

This chain joins TRBV10-3 and TRBJ1-1; D unclear. Trimming removed 0 bases at V and 2 bases at J, with 7 bases between. CDR3 length equals 14 residues. CDR1 is ENHRY, CDR2 SYGVKD, per germline. CDR3 nucleotide sequence: TGTGCCATCAGTGAGTCGACCAGCAACACTGAAGCTTTCTTT. Residues: CAISESTSNTEAFF.

The CDR3 sequence: CASSPPGGPQETQYF. The CDR3 DNA reads TGTGCCAGCTCACCACCAGGGGGCCCACAAGAGACCCAGTACTTC. The chain joins TRBV18 to TRBJ2-5, with TRBD1 matching over 7 bases. The junction had 3 bases not matched to a gene; V was cut back by 0 bases and J by 2 bases. This CDR3 spans 15 amino acids. Per the germline V gene, CDR1 is KGHSH and CDR2 is LQKENI.

The V and J genes are TRBV7-3 and TRBJ2-7, with D tentatively TRBD1 (6 bases). V shed 0 bases and J shed 1 base, with 10 bases lying between them. The CDR3 is made up of 15 amino acids. CDR1 is SGHTA, CDR2 FQGTGA, per germline. The CDR3 reads CASSLTGDKSYEQYF. CDR3 nucleotides: TGTGCCAGCAGCTTAACGGGGGACAAGTCCTACGAGCAGTACTTC.

The chain combines TRBV4-3 with TRBJ2-5, with 9 positions matching TRBD1. The CDR3 sequence is 14 residues long. Germline lookup yields CDR1 LGHNA and CDR2 YSLEER. V was pared by 6 bases and J by 5 bases, with 7 bases of the junction left unmatched. CDR3 in amino acids: CASSPGQGVETQYF. CDR3 DNA: TGCGCCAGCAGTCCGGGACAGGGTGTGGAGACCCAGTACTTC.

The chain is built from TRBV7-9 and TRBJ2-5, with 11 nucleotides matching TRBD2. The V and J ends lost 5 bases and 4 bases, in that order; junction bases with no gene match: 12. Germline-derived CDR1 and CDR2 are SEHNR and FQNEAQ (reference sequence). The CDR3 consists of 17 residues. The CDR3 nucleotides are TGTGCCAGCAGCCCGGGTACTAGCGGGAGTTACGGAGAGACCCAGTACTTC. It yields the protein CASSPGTSGSYGETQYF.

The V gene is TRBV27, the J gene TRBJ1-6; D gene unclear. Germline loops: CDR1 MNHEY, CDR2 SMNVEV (reference sequence). CDR3 size: 13 residues. The ends were cut back, 6 bases at V and 11 bases at J, with 14 bases in the middle. Here the CDR3 reads CASSPVMGTPLHF. CDR3 in DNA: TGTGCCAGCAGCCCCGTTATGGGCACACCCCTCCACTTT.

The V and J genes are TRBV6-5 and TRBJ1-1; D unresolved. The germline V gene has CDR1 MNHEY and CDR2 SVGAGI. V was trimmed by 6 bases and J by 0 bases, leaving 14 bases between them. The CDR3 is 15 amino acids. This CDR3 is CASRVTRQVNTEAFF. The CDR3 DNA reads as TGTGCCAGCAGAGTTACGAGGCAAGTGAACACTGAAGCTTTCTTT.

In this sample, this clone turned up a few times. The CDR3 DNA reads as TGTGCCATCAGCTCCTCCACTGGAAACTATGGCTACACCTTC. Protein sequence: CAISSSTGNYGYTF. The gene calls are TRBV10-3 and TRBJ1-2, with no clear D. The CDR3 runs 14 residues. V shed 6 bases and J shed 2 bases, with 13 bases lying between them. CDR1 ENHRY and CDR2 SYGVKD come from the germline V gene.

J is TRBJ2-7 and V is TRBV5-4; 7 nucleotides agree with TRBD2. CDR1 is SGHNT, CDR2 YYREEE, per germline (reference sequence). The CDR3 extends over 15 amino acids. The V and J ends lost 0 bases and 1 base, in that order; junction bases with no gene match: 4. CDR3 residues: CASSLELASSYEQYF. The CDR3 coding sequence is TGTGCCAGCAGCTTGGAACTAGCGAGTTCCTACGAGCAGTACTTC.

V usage is TRBV5-1 and J usage is TRBJ1-1; D remains ambiguous. This CDR3 contains 16 residues. V shed 0 bases and J shed 2 bases, with 14 bases lying between them. Germline V CDR1 and CDR2: SGHRS, YFSETQ. The CDR3 spells CASSLAVATANTEAFF. CDR3 nucleotide sequence: TGCGCCAGCAGCTTGGCCGTAGCGACGGCTAACACTGAAGCTTTCTTT.